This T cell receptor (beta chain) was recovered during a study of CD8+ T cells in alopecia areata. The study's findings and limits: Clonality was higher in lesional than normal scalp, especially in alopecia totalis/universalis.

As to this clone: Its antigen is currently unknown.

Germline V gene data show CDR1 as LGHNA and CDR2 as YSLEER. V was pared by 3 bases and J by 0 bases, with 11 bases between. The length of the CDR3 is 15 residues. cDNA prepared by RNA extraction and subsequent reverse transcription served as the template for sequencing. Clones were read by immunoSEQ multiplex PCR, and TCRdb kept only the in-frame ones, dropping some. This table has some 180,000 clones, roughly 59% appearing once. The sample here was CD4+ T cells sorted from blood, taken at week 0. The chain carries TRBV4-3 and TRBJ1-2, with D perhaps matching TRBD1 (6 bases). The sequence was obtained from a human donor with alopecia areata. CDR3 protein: CASSQKDRTNYGYTF. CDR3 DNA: TGCGCCAGCAGCCAGAAGGACAGAACTAACTATGGCTACACCTTC.